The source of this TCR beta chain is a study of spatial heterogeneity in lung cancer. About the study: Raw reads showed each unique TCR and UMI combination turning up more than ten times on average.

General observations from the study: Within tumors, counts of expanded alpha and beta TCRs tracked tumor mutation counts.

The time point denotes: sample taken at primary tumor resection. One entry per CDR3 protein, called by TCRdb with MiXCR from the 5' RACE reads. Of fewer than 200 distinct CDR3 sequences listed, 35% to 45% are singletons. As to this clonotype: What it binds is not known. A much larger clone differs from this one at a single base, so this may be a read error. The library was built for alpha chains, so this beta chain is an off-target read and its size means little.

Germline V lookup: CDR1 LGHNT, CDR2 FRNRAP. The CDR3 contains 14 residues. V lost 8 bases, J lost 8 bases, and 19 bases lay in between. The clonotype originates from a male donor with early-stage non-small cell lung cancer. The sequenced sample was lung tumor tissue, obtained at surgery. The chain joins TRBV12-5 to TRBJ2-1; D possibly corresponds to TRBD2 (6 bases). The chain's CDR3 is CASSPPGLPHEQFF. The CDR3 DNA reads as TGTGCTAGTAGTCCGCCGGGACTCCCCCATGAGCAGTTCTTC.